These T cell receptor beta chains were read from a single sample in a study of response to subunit inactivated influenza vaccine. TCRdb ran MiXCR on the RT-PCR reads and lists one entry per CDR3 protein. The sample consists of hundreds of thousands of distinct CDR3 sequences, 10% to 15% of them appearing once. Sequencing used PBMCs from blood, obtained 40 to 50 days after vaccination. The receptor set was obtained from a man in his fifties who received an inactivated influenza vaccine. CDR3s leave out the opening cysteine and the closing phenylalanine or tryptophan. A D gene is named only where the DNA matches it firmly. The listing skips clone size in some rows; elsewhere it reads once, few, many or a size class.

size: -
J: TRBJ2-5
V: TRBV7-2
D: TRBD2
CDR3: ASSPLAGGLLQY

size: -
J: TRBJ2-4
V: TRBV3-1
D: -
CDR3: ASSPGNIQY

size: -
J: TRBJ2-7
V: TRBV28
D: TRBD1
CDR3: ASSTPDRGISYEQY

size: few
J: TRBJ2-3
V: TRBV7-2
D: -
CDR3: ASSFAADTQY

size: few
J: TRBJ2-1
V: TRBV4-3
D: TRBD2
CDR3: ASSQTWLGTSGDNEQF

size: few
J: TRBJ2-7
V: TRBV9
D: TRBD2
CDR3: ASSVAAGGGYEQY

size: many
J: TRBJ2-3
V: TRBV28
D: -
CDR3: ASGSDTQY

size: few
J: TRBJ2-5
V: TRBV19
D: TRBD2
CDR3: ASSIGDPSGVRETQY

size: -
J: TRBJ1-6
V: TRBV6-7
D: TRBD1
CDR3: ASSPGTGTNSPLH

size: few
J: TRBJ2-7
V: TRBV28
D: -
CDR3: ASSRTLGRDYEQY

size: many
J: TRBJ1-1
V: TRBV12-3/TRBV12-4
D: TRBD1
CDR3: ASRTNIWDRVNTEAF

size: few
J: TRBJ2-3
V: TRBV6-1
D: TRBD2
CDR3: ASSRLAGGRTDTQY

size: many
J: TRBJ2-1
V: TRBV29-1
D: -
CDR3: SVEGLNEQF

size: -
J: TRBJ2-3
V: TRBV12-3/TRBV12-4
D: TRBD2
CDR3: ASARWAGGGDTQY

size: -
J: TRBJ2-1
V: TRBV20-1
D: -
CDR3: SAGRSAVGEQF